The 30 T cell receptor beta chains below come from one sample, sequenced in a study of T cell repertoires in cytomegalovirus infection (dated by TCRdb to between 2018 and 2020). Sequencing was performed on an Illumina HiSeq 1500. The raw public reads went through TCRdb reprocessing: fastp at Q25, MiXCR clone calling, in-frame beta chains kept. Records with the same CDR3 protein are collapsed into one entry carrying the most frequent genes and DNA. A total of about 140,000 distinct CDR3 sequences appear in this sample, 6.5% of them only once. In total, the top ten clones hold more than 15% of the sample. Sequencing was done on a sample of PBMCs. These receptors came from a human donor in good health (CMV status not recorded). Some clones in this sample may be carry-over from other donors' samples.

The table lists this clonotype with many counts. V is TRBV7-2 and J is TRBJ1-1, with a tentative D call TRBD1 (6 bases). Trimming pared 5 bases from V and 1 base from J, leaving 14 bases between. Germline assignment: CDR1 SGHTA and CDR2 FQGNSA. The CDR3 covers 15 residues. For the CDR3, the DNA is TGTGCCAGCAGCCAGAGGAGGGGGGGGAACACTGAAGCTTTCTTT. Translation: CASSQRRGGNTEAFF.

This clonotype occurred many times. This chain joins TRBV7-9 and TRBJ2-5; a possible D gene is TRBD1 (7 bases). Trimming pared 5 bases from V and 7 bases from J, leaving 17 bases between. The germline V gene encodes CDR1 SEHNR and CDR2 FQNEAQ (reference sequence). This CDR3 has 14 residues. CDR3 nucleotide sequence: TGTGCCAGCAGCCCAGGGGGGAACCCTCCGACCCAGTACTTC. Protein product: CASSPGGNPPTQYF.

This chain connects TRBV12-3 or TRBV12-4 to TRBJ2-2; D unclear. CDR3 length: 17 amino acids. Trimming stripped 3 bases from V and 1 base from J, with 15 bases between. For the CDR3, the DNA is TGTGCCAGCAGTTTTGAAGGGCGGAGAAGGAACACCGGGGAGCTGTTTTTT. Protein sequence: CASSFEGRRRNTGELFF.

This clonotype was counted only a few times. The chain links TRBV2 to TRBJ2-2, with D perhaps TRBD1 (5 bases). The CDR3 length is 14 residues. V was pared by 6 bases and J by 5 bases, with 13 bases between. Germline V gene data show CDR1 as SNHLY and CDR2 as FYNNEI. CDR3 amino acids: CASSRELGTGELFF. The DNA for the CDR3 is TGTGCCAGCAGCAGGGAATTGGGAACCGGGGAGCTGTTTTTT. The complete variable domain, with remaining parts taken from reference TRBV2 and TRBJ2-2, reads EPEVTQTPSHQVTQMGQEVILRCVPISNHLYFYWYRQILGQKVEFLVSFYNNEISEKSEIFDDQFSVERPDGSNFTLKIRSTKLEDSAMYFCASSRELGTGELFFGEGSRLTVL.

This clonotype appeared many times. The chain is built from TRBV7-8 and TRBJ1-6; 7 bases map to TRBD1. Germline CDR1 reads SGHVS; CDR2 reads FQNEAQ. The CDR3 spans 17 residues. V was clipped by 5 bases and J by 7 bases; unmatched bases: 14. The CDR3: CASSVDRVWEWNSPLHF. Written as DNA, the CDR3 is TGTGCCAGCAGCGTAGACAGGGTTTGGGAGTGGAATTCACCCCTCCACTTT.

This clonotype was detected a few times. The chain is built from TRBV5-1 and TRBJ2-6, with 12 positions matching TRBD1. The CDR3 consists of 20 residues. Per germline, CDR1 SGHRS and CDR2 YFSETQ. The trim removed 4 bases at V and 0 bases at J, leaving 11 bases unmatched. CDR3 loop: CASSRRDRGQLPSGANVLTF. CDR3 nucleotides: TGCGCCAGCAGCCGCCGGGACAGGGGGCAGTTGCCCTCTGGGGCCAACGTCCTGACTTTC.

J is TRBJ2-6 and V is TRBV20-1; D gene unclear. The CDR3 is 15 residues long. Germline CDR1 DFQATT, CDR2 SNEGSKA (reference sequence). V was shortened by 1 base and J by 1 base, with 8 bases between the two germline ends. CDR3 residues: CSARARASGANVLTF. CDR3 DNA: TGCAGTGCTAGAGCCCGCGCTTCTGGGGCCAACGTCCTGACTTTC.

At least ten counts were recorded for this clonotype. The chain recombines TRBV7-2 with TRBJ2-7; D gene ambiguous. Trimming removed 2 bases from V and 0 bases from J, with 8 bases in between. The CDR3 consists of 14 residues. CDR1 is SGHTA, CDR2 FQGNSA, per germline. Written as DNA, the CDR3 is TGTGCCAGCAGCTTAATAGGCTACTCCTACGAGCAGTACTTC. This sequence encodes CASSLIGYSYEQYF.

This clonotype appeared many times. V usage is TRBV7-9 and J usage is TRBJ2-3; D is unresolved. The CDR3 length is 15 residues. Trimming took off 3 bases at V and 0 bases at J, with 10 bases between the two ends. Per the germline V gene, CDR1 is SEHNR and CDR2 is FQNEAQ (reference sequence). CDR3 sequence (DNA): TGTGCCAGCAGCTTGGTTATGACTAGCACAGATACGCAGTATTTT. This encodes CASSLVMTSTDTQYF.

This rearrangement joins TRBV2 to TRBJ2-3; the D is unclear. The germline V and J ends were trimmed by 6 bases and 4 bases, with 11 bases remaining between them. Germline values: CDR1 SNHLY, CDR2 FYNNEI. This CDR3 has 13 amino acids. CDR3 sequence (DNA): TGTGCCAGCAGAGCTTTGGATGCAGATACGCAGTATTTT. It is translated as CASRALDADTQYF.

The CDR3 bases are TGTGCCAGTAGTATTTTTGGGTATGGCACTGAAGCTTTCTTT. Protein: CASSIFGYGTEAFF. The genes are TRBV19 and TRBJ1-1, with D unresolved. This CDR3 has 14 amino acids. V lost 3 bases and J lost 4, with 12 bases in between. In germline, CDR1 is LNHDA, CDR2 SQIVND (reference sequence).

This clonotype was observed at least ten times. V is TRBV7-8 and J is TRBJ2-5, with D perhaps matching TRBD2 (5 bases). This CDR3 region has 14 residues. Between the trimmed V and J ends, which lost 5 bases and 5 bases, there was a span of 15 bases. Per germline, CDR1 SGHVS and CDR2 FQNEAQ. In DNA form, the CDR3 reads TGTGCCAGCAGCGGGCGTAGCGTTGGCGAGACCCAGTACTTC. This sequence encodes CASSGRSVGETQYF.

There are a few counts of this clonotype. This chain joins TRBV27 and TRBJ2-7; perhaps TRBD1 as D (6 bases). CDR1 MNHEY and CDR2 SMNVEV come from the germline V gene (reference sequence). This CDR3 contains 13 residues. Trimming stripped 4 bases from V and 3 bases from J, with 10 bases between. The CDR3 loop reads CASSSGQYYEQYF. CDR3 in DNA: TGTGCCAGCAGTTCTGGACAGTACTACGAGCAGTACTTC.

The chain is built from TRBV29-1 and TRBJ2-2; maybe TRBD2 (5 bases). Germline V gives CDR1 SQVTM, CDR2 ANQGSEA. The CDR3 extends over 12 amino acids. V was clipped by 5 bases and J by 3 bases, with 7 bases between them. The CDR3 bases are TGCAGCGTTAAGAGGGACACCGGGGAGCTGTTTTTT. Protein: CSVKRDTGELFF.

This clonotype was observed a few times. V usage is TRBV5-1 and J usage is TRBJ2-3; D is unresolved. The CDR3 is 15 residues long. Deletions cut 0 bases from V and 1 base from J, with 9 bases between. From germline, CDR1 is SGHRS and CDR2 YFSETQ. In nucleotides, the CDR3 is TGCGCCAGCAGCTTGGCTGGGCCTCGCACAGATACGCAGTATTTT. Residues: CASSLAGPRTDTQYF.

This chain links TRBV5-4 with TRBJ2-5; the D is unclear. The CDR3 has 13 residues. Germline CDR1 SGHNT, CDR2 YYREEE (reference sequence). Trimming removed 0 bases from V and 4 bases from J, with 7 bases in between. This CDR3 is CASSLVSGETQYF. CDR3 in DNA: TGTGCCAGCAGCTTGGTTAGTGGAGAGACCCAGTACTTC.

The chain is built from TRBV5-1 and TRBJ2-1; 8 bases are a match to TRBD1. Germline CDR1 is SGHRS and CDR2 is YFSETQ. V was pared by 4 bases and J by 6 bases, with 6 bases of the junction left unmatched. The CDR3 has 14 residues. In DNA, the CDR3 is TGCGCCAGCAGCCCCCGGGACAGGTCCAATGAGCAGTTCTTC. This sequence encodes CASSPRDRSNEQFF.

This clonotype was seen many times. The chain is built from TRBV11-3 and TRBJ2-5; the match to TRBD2 covers 9 bases. The CDR3 loop spans 24 amino acids. J was trimmed by 7 bases and V by 3 bases; bases with no gene match: 36. CDR1 is SGHNT, CDR2 YENEEA, per germline. CDR3 nucleotide sequence: TGTGCCAGCAGCTTGAGCGAGACCCATGGTGAAAAGCGGGGGGCCCATTCCTTTTATCGGACCCAGTACTTC. Translating gives CASSLSETHGEKRGAHSFYRTQYF.

This clonotype was recorded at least ten times. DNA of the CDR3: TGTGCCAGCAGTCCAACGCTGAATGAGCAGTTCTTC. Translating it yields CASSPTLNEQFF. This chain connects TRBV13 to TRBJ2-1; D gene ambiguous. There are 12 residues in the CDR3. The germline V gene has CDR1 PRHDT and CDR2 FYEKMQ (reference sequence). The V end lost 6 bases, the J end lost 7 bases, and 10 bases lay between the germline ends.

This clonotype was seen a handful of times. The chain has TRBV7-9 and TRBJ2-7; D gene unclear. Trimming cost V 1 base and J 0 bases, with 10 bases left between them. Germline V lookup: CDR1 SEHNR, CDR2 FQNEAQ (reference sequence). This CDR3 contains 15 residues. CDR3 protein: CASSLGAARSYEQYF. The CDR3 region has the DNA TGTGCCAGCAGCTTAGGGGCTGCGCGCTCCTACGAGCAGTACTTC.

This clonotype showed up many times. The gene calls are TRBV5-1 and TRBJ2-5; 10 positions agree with TRBD2. CDR3 size: 17 residues. Trimming took 1 base from V and 4 from J; bases not matched to a gene: 10. CDR1 and CDR2 from the germline V gene are SGHRS and YFSETQ. CDR3 residues: CASSLFFSGGSGETQYF. CDR3 sequence (DNA): TGCGCCAGCAGCTTGTTTTTTAGCGGGGGGTCGGGAGAGACCCAGTACTTC. The full variable domain, completed using reference TRBV5-1 and TRBJ2-5, is KAGVTQTPRYLIKTRGQQVTLSCSPISGHRSVSWYQQTPGQGLQFLFEYFSETQRNKGNFPGRFSGRQFSNSRSEMNVSTLELGDSALYLCASSLFFSGGSGETQYFGPGTRLLVL.

In this sample, this clonotype turned up many times. The genes are TRBV29-1 and TRBJ2-1, with D perhaps matching TRBD1 (6 bases). Trimming stripped 6 bases from V and 4 bases from J, with 19 bases between. The CDR3 covers 15 residues. From germline, CDR1 is SQVTM and CDR2 ANQGSEA. This CDR3 is CSVGGQLTPYNEQFF. The CDR3 DNA sequence: TGCAGCGTCGGAGGACAGCTAACCCCATACAATGAGCAGTTCTTC.

This clonotype appeared many times. This chain uses TRBV7-2 with TRBJ2-7, with a weak D call TRBD1 (5 bases). Trimming took 1 base from V and 2 from J, leaving 12 bases between them. This CDR3 contains 15 residues. The V gene's germline CDR1 is SGHTA and CDR2 FQGNSA. CDR3 residues: CASSLEEGATYEQYF. For the CDR3, the DNA is TGTGCCAGCAGCTTAGAGGAAGGGGCGACCTACGAGCAGTACTTC.

This clonotype was seen repeatedly, ten times or more. The J gene is TRBJ1-1, the V gene TRBV7-2, with D maybe TRBD1 (6 bases). The CDR3 loop spans 13 amino acids. Germline values: CDR1 SGHTA, CDR2 FQGNSA. Trimming took off 5 bases at V and 4 bases at J, with 11 bases between the two ends. In nucleotides, the CDR3 is TGTGCCAGCAGCCCGCGACAGGTCACTGAAGCTTTCTTT. Its protein is CASSPRQVTEAFF.

In this sample, this clonotype turned up many times. The chain employs TRBV30 and TRBJ1-1; D is perhaps TRBD1 (5 bases). The CDR3 is made up of 15 amino acids. V gave up 4 bases and J gave up 3 bases, with 18 bases separating them. Germline lookup yields CDR1 GTSNPN and CDR2 SVGIG (reference sequence). CDR3 DNA: TGTGCCTGGACTAGGGGATCGGCGTTTGACACTGAAGCTTTCTTT. It yields the protein CAWTRGSAFDTEAFF. Together with reference TRBV30 and TRBJ1-1, the CDR3 gives the full variable domain: SQTIHQWPATLVQPVGSPLSLECTVEGTSNPNLYWYRQAAGRGLQLLFYSVGIGQISSEVPQNLSASRPQDRQFILSSKKLLLSDSGFYLCAWTRGSAFDTEAFFGQGTRLTVV.

In its sample, this clonotype was seen many times. This chain joins TRBV2 and TRBJ1-2; 7 bases agree with TRBD1. The CDR3 consists of 13 residues. The V gene's germline CDR1 is SNHLY and CDR2 FYNNEI. V trimming: 9 bases; J trimming: 7 bases; junction bases outside the gene matches: 11. This chain's CDR3 is CASSVGQAGGYTF. Written as DNA, the CDR3 is TGTGCCAGTTCGGTCGGACAGGCGGGTGGCTACACCTTC.

This sequence joins TRBV29-1 and TRBJ2-7, with D maybe TRBD2 (6 bases). The CDR3 spans 13 residues. V was pared by 1 base and J by 7 bases, with 14 bases between. Germline CDR1 reads SQVTM; CDR2 reads ANQGSEA. The CDR3 bases are TGCAGCGTTGAAGGCCAGGGTGCGGGGGAGCAGTACTTC. It specifies CSVEGQGAGEQYF.

This clonotype was seen ten or more times. The V call is TRBV19, the J call TRBJ1-6, with unresolved D. Germline CDR1 LNHDA, CDR2 SQIVND (reference sequence). The CDR3 is 15 residues long. V shed 5 bases and J shed 8 bases, with 16 bases lying between them. The CDR3 region has the DNA TGTGCCAGTAGTTCCCAGGACTCTGGGGATTCACCCCTCCACTTT. Translated, it gives CASSSQDSGDSPLHF. Looking up the rest from reference TRBV19 and TRBJ1-6 gives the full variable domain: DGGITQSPKYLFRKEGQNVTLSCEQNLNHDAMYWYRQDPGQGLRLIYYSQIVNDFQKGDIAEGYSVSREKKESFPLTVTSAQKNPTAFYLCASSSQDSGDSPLHFGNGTRLTVT.

In this sample, this clonotype turned up a few times. The CDR3 nucleotides read TGTGCCAGTAGTCCGGACAGAAGTAATTCACCCCTCCACTTT. Translated: CASSPDRSNSPLHF. J is TRBJ1-6 and V is TRBV19; possibly TRBD1 for D (6 bases). V was pared by 5 bases and J by 6 bases, with 11 bases between. CDR1 is LNHDA, CDR2 SQIVND, per germline (reference sequence). The CDR3 has 14 amino acids.

Ten or more counts support this clonotype. This chain links TRBV7-7 with TRBJ2-2; no firm D call. The CDR3 consists of 15 residues. CDR1 SSHAT and CDR2 FNYEAQ come from the germline V gene (reference sequence). V dropped 5 bases and J dropped 3 bases, with 13 bases sitting between them. In DNA, the CDR3 is TGTGCCAGCAGCCCCCGGGCCCGGGACACCGGGGAGCTGTTTTTT. Translated: CASSPRARDTGELFF.